This TCR beta chain was obtained from a study of identical twins. TCRdb re-derived calls from the 5' RACE reads in MiXCR, one entry per CDR3 protein. The data contain 1.5 million to 2 million distinct CDR3 sequences, less than 35% of them singletons. This clonotype has a handful of counts. What it binds is unknown. The CDR3 consists of 16 residues. With V trimmed by 3 bases and J by 1 base, 6 bases remained unmatched. CDR1 is SGHRS, CDR2 YFSETQ, per germline. Healthy Caucasian individuals made up all the donors. Whole-study results and caveats: When twins shared out-of-frame alpha sequences, those sequences had excess low generation probability. Zero-insertion analyses might be partly confounded by invariant T cells like MAIT and iNKT. Weaker excess twin sharing was seen among beta out-of-frame sequences.

This chain joins TRBV5-1 and TRBJ2-4; 8 nucleotides line up with TRBD2. The sequencing sample was made of cord blood. The TCR sequence derives from a newborn girl in good health. CDR3 DNA: TGCGCCAGCAGCTCGGGGGGGCCCCTTGCCAAAAACATTCAGTACTTC. Translation gives CASSSGGPLAKNIQYF.